This TCR beta chain emerged from a study of blood T cells in healthy people across ages (dated by TCRdb to between 2014 and 2017). A note on the overall study: In model experiments, template switching captured roughly one uniquely barcoded TCR beta cDNA molecule for every two T cells. Using deep sequencing normalized with unique cDNA molecular identifiers, the study measured how TCR beta repertoire diversity changes with age. Four age groups were formed from the donors: young (average roughly 15 years), middle-aged (approximately 41), aged (about 68) and long-lived (around 82). Two additional independent replicas of 1 million unique cDNA reads from the same blood draw were analyzed for two donors (one aged 18 to 29 and one aged 80 or older). To avoid experimental bias, donors of different ages were spread randomly across the sequencing lanes.

Donors were 40 or so systemically healthy Caucasian individuals from Russia aged roughly 6 to 90 years. Each donor gave roughly 9.5 milliliters of peripheral blood, collected into EDTA-treated Vacutainer tubes. Ficoll-Paque density-gradient centrifugation was used to isolate PBMCs, with at least 6 million obtained per sample. Total RNA, at least 6 micrograms per sample, was extracted from PBMCs with Trizol reagent. For every donor, an aliquot of PBMCs went through flow cytometry to measure the percentages of naive CD45RAhigh/CD27high T cells. As regards this clonotype: Its binding antigen is unknown. No much larger clone exists at a distance of one base, and base qualities are not known.

The full study reports these points: Donor CMV infection status was unknown, potentially confounding age-related changes in expanded clonotypes. Estimates of total diversity based on one million sequenced T cells were regarded as lower bounds and as underestimates. Observed TCR beta diversity per million T cells fell roughly linearly with age, and a significant reduction was already apparent by age around 40. Conclusive comparison of naive and antigen-experienced compartments was prevented by the profiling of bulk unsorted PBMCs. Compared with the aged group, the long-lived group had more naive CD4+ T cells, fewer expanded clones and increased TCR diversity, a pattern suggesting age selection. Observed TCR beta diversity correlated strongly with the percentage of naive T cells measured by flow cytometry.

The library relied on 5' RACE. Instrument on record: Illumina HiSeq 2500. A second PCR of roughly 6 to 11 cycles was performed with a sample-barcoded 5' primer and a J-beta primer mix. A template-switch 5' adaptor carrying 12 random nucleotides introduced a unique molecular identifier onto each TCR beta cDNA molecule. Each sample yielded at least 3 million CDR3-containing paired-end reads. The Mint cDNA synthesis kit, primed by a TRBC-specific oligonucleotide, was used to synthesize first-strand cDNA from all RNA. After uracil-DNA glycosylase treatment, a first 18-cycle PCR used universal primers M1SS and BC2_uni_R on all cDNA. The source study handled its data this way. Normalization of each sample was performed by random selection of 1 million high-quality reads, each carrying a distinct molecular identifier. Instead of being binned into consensus sequences, reads with shared molecular identifiers were discarded. CDR3 identification, clonotype clustering and error correction used MiTCR with a Q25 quality threshold and the strictest error-elimination algorithm. A nonparametric unseen species model with Euler transformation was used to estimate lower-bound total TCR beta diversity. TCRdb reprocessed the public reads (quality trimming at Q25 with fastp, clone calling with MiXCR) and kept in-frame beta chains. A single entry per CDR3 protein holds the most common genes and DNA from its merged rows. These V and J calls rely on TCRdb rather than the paper's analysis. The sample includes some 1.7 million distinct CDR3 sequences, with roughly 28% observed a single time. 6.5% to 8.5% of the sample is taken by the ten largest.

The germline V gene encodes CDR1 LNHNV and CDR2 YYDKDF (reference sequence). The V and J ends are trimmed by 4 bases and 2 bases, leaving 17 bases between them. The CDR3 has 16 amino acids, counting the end cysteine and phenylalanine. Solely the CDR3 DNA is kept, with 48 bases framed from the first base. The sample consisted of blood. This receptor was obtained from a woman aged 25 to 45 in good health. The chain uses TRBV15 and TRBJ2-5, and possibly TRBD1, on 5 matching bases. The CDR3 region: CATSTSVGQGQETQYF. The DNA sequence follows: TGTGCCACCAGCACATCTGTCGGGCAGGGACAAGAGACCCAGTACTTC.